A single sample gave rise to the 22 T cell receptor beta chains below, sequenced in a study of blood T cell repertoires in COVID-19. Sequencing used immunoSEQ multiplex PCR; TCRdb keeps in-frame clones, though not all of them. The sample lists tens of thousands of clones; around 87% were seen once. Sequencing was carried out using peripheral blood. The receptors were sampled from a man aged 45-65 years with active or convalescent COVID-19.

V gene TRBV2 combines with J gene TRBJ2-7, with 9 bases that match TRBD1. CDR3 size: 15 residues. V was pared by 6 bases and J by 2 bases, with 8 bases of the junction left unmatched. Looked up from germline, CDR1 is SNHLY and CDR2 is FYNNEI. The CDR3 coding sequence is TGTGCCAGCAGCCGTCCGGGACAGGGTACCTACGAGCAGTACTTC. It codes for CASSRPGQGTYEQYF.

The CDR3 region has the DNA TGTGCCAGTAGTATAAGTGGCAGTAACTATGGCTACACCTTC. Protein: CASSISGSNYGYTF. The chain combines TRBV19 with TRBJ1-2; D is unclear. The CDR3 length is 14 residues. From germline, CDR1 is LNHDA and CDR2 SQIVND (reference sequence). V was trimmed by 2 bases and J by 1 base, leaving 8 bases between them.

CDR3 in DNA: TGTGCCAGCAGTTTAATCGGGGGATGGGGCACTGAAGCTTTCTTT. It is translated as CASSLIGGWGTEAFF. V gene TRBV27 combines with J gene TRBJ1-1, with D perhaps TRBD1 (5 bases). Trimming removed 2 bases at V and 4 bases at J, with 14 bases between. The CDR3 is 15 residues long. The germline V gene has CDR1 MNHEY and CDR2 SMNVEV (reference sequence).

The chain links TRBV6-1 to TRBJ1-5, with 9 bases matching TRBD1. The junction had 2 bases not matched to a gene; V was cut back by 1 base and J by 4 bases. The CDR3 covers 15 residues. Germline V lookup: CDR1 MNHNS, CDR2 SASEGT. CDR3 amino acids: CASSEGDRENQPQHF. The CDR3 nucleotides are TGTGCCAGCAGTGAAGGGGACAGGGAAAATCAGCCCCAGCATTTT.

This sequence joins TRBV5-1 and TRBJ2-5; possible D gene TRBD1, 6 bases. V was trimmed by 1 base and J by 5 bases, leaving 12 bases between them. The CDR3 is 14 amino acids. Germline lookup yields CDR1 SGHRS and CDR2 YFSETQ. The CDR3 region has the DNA TGCGCCAGCAGCTTGCTGGCAGGGGTGGAGACCCAGTACTTC. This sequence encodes CASSLLAGVETQYF.

CDR3 coding DNA: TGCGCCAGCAGCTTGACTCAGGGACAGGGCTACGAGCAGTACTTC. It yields the protein CASSLTQGQGYEQYF. The gene calls are TRBV5-1 and TRBJ2-7, with TRBD1 identical over 9 bases. V lost 1 base, J lost 3 bases, and 5 bases stayed unmatched. CDR1 SGHRS and CDR2 YFSETQ come from the germline V gene. CDR3 length equals 15 residues. Full variable domain (rest looked up from reference TRBV5-1 and TRBJ2-7): KAGVTQTPRYLIKTRGQQVTLSCSPISGHRSVSWYQQTPGQGLQFLFEYFSETQRNKGNFPGRFSGRQFSNSRSEMNVSTLELGDSALYLCASSLTQGQGYEQYFGPGTRLTVT.

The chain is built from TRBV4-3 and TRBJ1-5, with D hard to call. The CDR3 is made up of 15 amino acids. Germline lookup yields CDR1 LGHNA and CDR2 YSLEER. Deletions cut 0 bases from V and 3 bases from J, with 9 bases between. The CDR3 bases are TGCGCCAGCAGCCAAGACCGGGGTCCCAATCAGCCCCAGCATTTT. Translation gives CASSQDRGPNQPQHF.

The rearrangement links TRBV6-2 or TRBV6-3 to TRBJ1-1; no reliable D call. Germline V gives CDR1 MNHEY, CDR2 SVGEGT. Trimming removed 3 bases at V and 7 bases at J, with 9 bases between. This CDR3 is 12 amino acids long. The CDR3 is CASSYYGREAFF. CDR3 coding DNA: TGTGCCAGCAGTTATTATGGCCGTGAAGCTTTCTTT.

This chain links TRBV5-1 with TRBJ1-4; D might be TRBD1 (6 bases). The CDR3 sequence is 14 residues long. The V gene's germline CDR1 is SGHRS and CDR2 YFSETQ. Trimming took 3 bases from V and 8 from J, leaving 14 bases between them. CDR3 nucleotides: TGCGCCAGCAGCTCCTGGACAGCGGAGGAAAAACTGTTTTTT. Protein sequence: CASSSWTAEEKLFF.

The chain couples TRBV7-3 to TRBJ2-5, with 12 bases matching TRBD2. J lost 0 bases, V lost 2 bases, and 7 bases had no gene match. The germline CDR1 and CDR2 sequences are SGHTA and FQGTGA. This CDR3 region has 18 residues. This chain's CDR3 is CASSLVPRLAGDQETQYF. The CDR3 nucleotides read TGTGCCAGCAGCTTAGTCCCCCGACTAGCGGGAGACCAAGAGACCCAGTACTTC.

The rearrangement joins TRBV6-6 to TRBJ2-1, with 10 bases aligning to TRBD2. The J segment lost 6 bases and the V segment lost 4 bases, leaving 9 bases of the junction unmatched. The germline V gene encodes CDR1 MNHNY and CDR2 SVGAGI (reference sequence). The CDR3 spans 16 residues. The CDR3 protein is CASSFQREGRFNEQFF. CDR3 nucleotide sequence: TGTGCCAGCAGTTTCCAGCGGGAGGGCCGCTTCAATGAGCAGTTCTTC.

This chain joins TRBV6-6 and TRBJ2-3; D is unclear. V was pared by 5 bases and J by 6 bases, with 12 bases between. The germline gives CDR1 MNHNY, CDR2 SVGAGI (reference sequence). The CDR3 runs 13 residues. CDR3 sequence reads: CASSNPSEDTQYF. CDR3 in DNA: TGTGCCAGCAGTAATCCTAGTGAGGATACGCAGTATTTT.

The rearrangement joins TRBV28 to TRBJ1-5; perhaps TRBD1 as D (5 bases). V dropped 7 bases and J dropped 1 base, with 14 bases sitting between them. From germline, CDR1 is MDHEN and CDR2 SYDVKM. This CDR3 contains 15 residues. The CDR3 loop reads CASTVAGNSNQPQHF. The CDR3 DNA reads TGTGCCAGCACGGTGGCAGGGAACAGCAATCAGCCCCAGCATTTT.

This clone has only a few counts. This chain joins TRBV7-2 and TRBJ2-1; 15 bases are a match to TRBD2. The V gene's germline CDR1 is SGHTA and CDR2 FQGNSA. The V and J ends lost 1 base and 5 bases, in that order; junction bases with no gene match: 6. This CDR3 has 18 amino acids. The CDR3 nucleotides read TGTGCCAGCAGCTTAGAGGGGACTAGCGGGAGGTACCACAATGAGCAGTTCTTC. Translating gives CASSLEGTSGRYHNEQFF.

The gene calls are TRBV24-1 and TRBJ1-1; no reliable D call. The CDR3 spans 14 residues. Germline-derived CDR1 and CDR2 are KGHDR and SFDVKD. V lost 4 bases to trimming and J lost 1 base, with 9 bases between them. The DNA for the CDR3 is TGTGCCACCAGTGAGTCAGCGCAGAACACTGAAGCTTTCTTT. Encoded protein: CATSESAQNTEAFF.

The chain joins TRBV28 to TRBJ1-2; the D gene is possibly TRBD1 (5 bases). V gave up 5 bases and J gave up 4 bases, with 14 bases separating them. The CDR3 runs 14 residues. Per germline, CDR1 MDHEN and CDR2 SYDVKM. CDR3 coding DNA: TGTGCCAGCAGTCGCGGGACGGAAACCTATGGCTACACCTTC. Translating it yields CASSRGTETYGYTF.

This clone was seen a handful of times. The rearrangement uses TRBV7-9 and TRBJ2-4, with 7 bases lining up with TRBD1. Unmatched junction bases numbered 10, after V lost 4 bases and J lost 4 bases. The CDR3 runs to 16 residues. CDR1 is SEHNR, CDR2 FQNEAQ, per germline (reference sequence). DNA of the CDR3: TGTGCCAGCAGCTCAGGGGACAGTCCTTTTAAAAACATTCAGTACTTC. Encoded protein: CASSSGDSPFKNIQYF.

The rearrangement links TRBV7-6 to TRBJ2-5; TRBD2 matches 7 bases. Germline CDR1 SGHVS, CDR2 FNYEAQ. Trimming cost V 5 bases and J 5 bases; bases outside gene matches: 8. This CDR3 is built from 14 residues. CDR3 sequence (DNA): TGTGCCAGCAGCCCTCGTGGTAGCGGGGAGACCCAGTACTTC. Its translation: CASSPRGSGETQYF.

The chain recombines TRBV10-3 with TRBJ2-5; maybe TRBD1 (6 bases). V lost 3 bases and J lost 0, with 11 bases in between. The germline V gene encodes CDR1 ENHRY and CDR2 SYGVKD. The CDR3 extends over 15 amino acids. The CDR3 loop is CAISERGQYQETQYF. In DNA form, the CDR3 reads TGTGCCATCAGTGAAAGGGGACAATACCAAGAGACCCAGTACTTC.

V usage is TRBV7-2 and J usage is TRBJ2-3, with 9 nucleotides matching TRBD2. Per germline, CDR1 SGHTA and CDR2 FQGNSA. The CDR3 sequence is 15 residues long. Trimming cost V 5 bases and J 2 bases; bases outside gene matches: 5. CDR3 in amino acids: CASSQGLAYTDTQYF. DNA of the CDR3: TGTGCCAGCAGCCAAGGACTAGCGTACACAGATACGCAGTATTTT.

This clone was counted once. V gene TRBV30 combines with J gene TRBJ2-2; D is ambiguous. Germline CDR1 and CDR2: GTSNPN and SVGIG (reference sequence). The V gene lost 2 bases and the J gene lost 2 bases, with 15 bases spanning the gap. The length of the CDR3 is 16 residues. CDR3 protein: CAWSPSRFGNTGELFF. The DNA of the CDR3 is TGTGCCTGGAGTCCCTCGCGGTTCGGAAACACCGGGGAGCTGTTTTTT.

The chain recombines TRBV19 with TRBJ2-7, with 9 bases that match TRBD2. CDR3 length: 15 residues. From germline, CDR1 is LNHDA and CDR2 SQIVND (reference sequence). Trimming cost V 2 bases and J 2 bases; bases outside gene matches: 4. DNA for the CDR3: TGTGCCAGTAGTATAACGGCTAGCGGGGCCTACGAGCAGTACTTC. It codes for CASSITASGAYEQYF.